One sample yielded the 13 T cell receptor beta chains listed below, sequenced in a study of PD-1 blockade in mismatch repair-deficient tumors (TCRdb year 2017). Library preparation was by the immunoSEQ multiplex PCR assay. TCRdb obtained this table from immuneACCESS and retained in-frame rearrangements with V and J assigned. These tables miss some clones; where compared with another copy, unresolved V genes account for less than half of the shortfall, and the remainder is unexplained. The sample table lists 45,000 to 60,000 clones, over 65% of them with a count of one. The ten largest account for 2.5% to 4% of the sample. The input for sequencing was peripheral blood, taken 4 weeks after starting pembrolizumab. These receptors were obtained from an adult with mismatch repair-deficient cancer.

V usage is TRBV19 and J usage is TRBJ1-2; TRBD1 aligns across 8 bases. Germline V lookup: CDR1 LNHDA, CDR2 SQIVND (reference sequence). This CDR3 region has 13 residues. After removal of 5 bases from V and 4 bases from J, the junction contained 3 bases not matched to a gene. CDR3 sequence reads: CASSFTGGYGYTF. In DNA form, the CDR3 reads TGTGCCAGTAGTTTTACAGGGGGCTATGGCTACACCTTC.

The V and J genes are TRBV25-1 and TRBJ1-1, with a weak D call TRBD1 (6 bases). V lost 3 bases and J 3 bases, leaving 14 bases between the germline ends. Per the germline V gene, CDR1 is MGHDK and CDR2 is SYGVNS. This CDR3 spans 15 amino acids. CDR3 amino acids: CASSDPGAGDTEAFF. CDR3 bases: TGTGCCAGCAGTGATCCAGGGGCAGGCGACACTGAAGCTTTCTTT.

The chain joins TRBV5-1 to TRBJ1-1; D may be TRBD1 (5 bases). The V and J ends lost 5 bases and 2 bases respectively, with 10 bases between them. The CDR3 sequence is 13 residues long. The germline V gene has CDR1 SGHRS and CDR2 YFSETQ. CDR3 amino acids: CASSQGLNTEAFF. CDR3 coding DNA: TGCGCCAGCAGTCAGGGCTTAAACACTGAAGCTTTCTTT.

This clone was counted once. The J gene is TRBJ1-5, the V gene TRBV19, with D uncertain. The CDR3 is 14 amino acids. V was clipped by 7 bases and J by 4 bases, with 14 bases between them. Per germline, CDR1 LNHDA and CDR2 SQIVND (reference sequence). The CDR3 DNA follows: TGTGCCAGTAACGATCGTTGGTCAAATCAGCCCCAGCATTTT. It specifies CASNDRWSNQPQHF.

This clone was seen just once. The V gene is TRBV7-2, the J gene TRBJ2-7, with D unclear. This CDR3 region has 12 residues. V lost 5 bases and J 3 bases, leaving 8 bases between the germline ends. From germline, CDR1 is SGHTA and CDR2 FQGNSA. The CDR3 is CASSLDLYEQYF. The DNA of the CDR3 is TGTGCCAGCAGCCTGGACCTCTACGAGCAGTACTTC.

V gene TRBV5-1 combines with J gene TRBJ2-5, with TRBD1 identical over 9 bases. Per germline, CDR1 SGHRS and CDR2 YFSETQ. This CDR3 is built from 17 residues. V trimming: 3 bases; J trimming: 0 bases; junction bases outside the gene matches: 9. The CDR3 reads CASSSGGTGIYQETQYF. Written as DNA, the CDR3 is TGCGCCAGCAGCTCCGGGGGGACAGGGATTTACCAAGAGACCCAGTACTTC.

The chain recombines TRBV2 with TRBJ2-4; 7 bases are shared with TRBD1. The CDR3 sequence is 15 residues long. Unmatched junction bases numbered 6, after V lost 6 bases and J lost 1 base. Germline-derived CDR1 and CDR2 are SNHLY and FYNNEI. This chain's CDR3 is CASRNLGQAKNIQYF. The CDR3 DNA sequence: TGTGCCAGCAGAAATTTGGGACAGGCCAAAAACATTCAGTACTTC.

The rearrangement links TRBV18 to TRBJ1-1; TRBD1 might be the D (6 bases). V was shortened by 3 bases and J by 5 bases, with 19 bases between the two germline ends. The CDR3 is 16 amino acids. Germline-derived CDR1 and CDR2 are KGHSH and LQKENI. The CDR3 here is CASSPTQGKRGTEAFF. The DNA of the CDR3 is TGTGCCAGCTCACCTACACAGGGAAAGAGGGGGACTGAAGCTTTCTTT.

The gene calls are TRBV7-3 and TRBJ1-2, with TRBD1 matching over 10 bases. This CDR3 is 15 amino acids long. The germline gives CDR1 SGHTA, CDR2 FQGTGA. Germline trimming cut 4 bases from V and 8 bases from J; bases unmatched to any gene: 10. In DNA, the CDR3 is TGTGCCAGCAGCTCCTCGCCCGGGACAGGGGTCGGCTACACCTTC. Protein product: CASSSSPGTGVGYTF. Using reference TRBV7-3 and TRBJ1-2 for the parts outside the CDR3, the full variable domain is GAGVSQTPSNKVTEKGKYVELRCDPISGHTALYWYRQSLGQGPEFLIYFQGTGAADDSGLPNDRFFAVRPEGSVSTLKIQRTERGDSAVYLCASSSSPGTGVGYTFGSGTRLTVV.

The chain links TRBV6-1 to TRBJ2-5; 12 nucleotides line up with TRBD1. Trimming cost V 5 bases and J 5 bases; bases outside gene matches: 6. The germline gives CDR1 MNHNS, CDR2 SASEGT. There are 15 residues in the CDR3. CDR3 DNA sequence: TGTGCCAGCAGTCCCCGGGACAGGGGGCCGGAGACCCAGTACTTC. Amino acid sequence: CASSPRDRGPETQYF.

The chain carries TRBV11-3 and TRBJ1-2; maybe TRBD1 (5 bases). In germline, CDR1 is SGHNT, CDR2 YENEEA. V lost 1 base, J lost 8 bases, and 17 bases lay in between. This CDR3 is 15 amino acids long. The CDR3 sequence is CASSLGSWGSTGYTF. The CDR3 DNA reads as TGTGCCAGCAGCTTAGGCTCGTGGGGGTCCACGGGCTACACCTTC. The variable domain in full, completed from reference TRBV11-3 and TRBJ1-2, reads EAGVVQSPRYKIIEKKQPVAFWCNPISGHNTLYWYLQNLGQGPELLIRYENEEAVDDSQLPKDRFSAERLKGVDSTLKIQPAELGDSAVYLCASSLGSWGSTGYTFGSGTRLTVV.

This clone was recorded only once. The chain joins TRBV5-6 to TRBJ1-5; D is unclear. V lost 0 bases to trimming and J lost 1 base, with 5 bases between them. The CDR3 loop spans 14 amino acids. In germline, CDR1 is SGHDT, CDR2 YYEEEE. The chain's CDR3 is CASSLGGSNQPQHF. CDR3 DNA sequence: TGTGCCAGCAGCTTGGGAGGGAGCAATCAGCCCCAGCATTTT.

The genes are TRBV4-3 and TRBJ2-1, with 13 bases matching TRBD2. There are 16 residues in the CDR3. The V segment lost 0 bases and the J segment 8 bases; nucleotides outside the gene matches: 4. Per germline, CDR1 LGHNA and CDR2 YSLEER. CDR3 loop: CASSQELAGGTHEQFF. DNA of the CDR3: TGCGCCAGCAGCCAAGAACTAGCGGGAGGGACCCATGAGCAGTTCTTC.